The 23 T cell receptor beta chains reported below all come from one sample, sequenced in a study of cytomegalovirus exposure and HLA in healthy donors. PCR involved 60 Vbeta and 13 Jbeta primers. The table came from immunoSEQ multiplex PCR; TCRdb's copy has only in-frame clones and leaves some out. The sample holds about 150,000 clones, around 63% seen once. The sample taken for sequencing was PBMCs. The receptor source for this set is a human donor in good health.

The chain carries TRBV11-3 and TRBJ2-5; TRBD2 agrees at 8 bases. From germline, CDR1 is SGHNT and CDR2 YENEEA. V lost 4 bases and J lost 4; bases outside the gene matches: 2. The CDR3 consists of 13 residues. CDR3 in DNA: TGTGCCAGCAGCTCAGCGGGAGTAGAGACCCAGTACTTC. Its translation: CASSSAGVETQYF.

The chain has TRBV18 and TRBJ2-7, with 10 positions matching TRBD1. The V gene's germline CDR1 is KGHSH and CDR2 LQKENI. Trimming at V came to 3 bases and at J to 7 bases, leaving 6 bases not matched to a gene. CDR3 size: 14 residues. The CDR3 loop is CASSPGQGEREQYF. The CDR3 DNA reads as TGTGCCAGCTCACCTGGACAGGGGGAAAGGGAGCAGTACTTC.

This clone was found a few times. V usage is TRBV19 and J usage is TRBJ2-1, with 7 bases lining up with TRBD2. V was pared by 4 bases and J by 4 bases, with 7 bases of the junction left unmatched. The CDR3 runs 15 residues. Germline CDR1 is LNHDA and CDR2 is SQIVND (reference sequence). The CDR3 DNA follows: TGTGCCAGTAGTAACGAAGCGGGACTGTACAATGAGCAGTTCTTC. Its translation: CASSNEAGLYNEQFF.

The chain recombines TRBV6-5 with TRBJ1-3, with D perhaps TRBD1 (6 bases). Germline-derived CDR1 and CDR2 are MNHEY and SVGAGI. This CDR3 comprises 14 residues. The V gene lost 10 bases and the J gene lost 0 bases, with 13 bases spanning the gap. CDR3 in amino acids: CATSQGTSGNTIYF. For the CDR3, the DNA is TGTGCCACCTCGCAGGGGACCTCTGGAAACACCATATATTTT.

This rearrangement joins TRBV6-6 to TRBJ1-2; tentatively, D is TRBD1 (5 bases). CDR3 length: 14 amino acids. CDR1 and CDR2 (germline): MNHNY, SVGAGI (reference sequence). The V end was cut by 0 bases, the J end by 3 bases, with 8 bases between. As DNA, the CDR3 is TGTGCCAGCAGTTACTCGGGAGGGGACTATGGCTACACCTTC. It specifies CASSYSGGDYGYTF.

The rearrangement joins TRBV12-5 to TRBJ2-7; the D gene is possibly TRBD2 (5 bases). The germline V gene encodes CDR1 LGHNT and CDR2 FRNRAP. The CDR3 covers 12 residues. Between the trimmed V and J ends, which lost 6 bases and 4 bases, there was a span of 10 bases. The CDR3, as DNA: TGTGCTAGTGGCCGATCGGGGTACGAGCAGTACTTC. Residues: CASGRSGYEQYF.

The genes are TRBV9 and TRBJ1-5; tentatively, D is TRBD1 (5 bases). V shed 0 bases and J shed 9 bases, with 13 bases lying between them. This CDR3 is built from 14 residues. Germline values: CDR1 SGDLS, CDR2 YYNGEE. The CDR3 reads CASSVDLGTGPQHF. Here the CDR3 DNA reads TGTGCCAGCAGCGTAGACCTGGGGACTGGGCCCCAGCATTTT.

This chain joins TRBV6-1 and TRBJ2-6; TRBD1 agrees at 8 bases. Per germline, CDR1 MNHNS and CDR2 SASEGT. Trimming at V came to 2 bases and at J to 0 bases, leaving 18 bases not matched to a gene. This CDR3 contains 22 residues. CDR3 DNA: TGTGCCAGCAGTGAATGGGCCGTAGGACAGGGAAAATCGAGCTCTGGGGCCAACGTCCTGACTTTC. It specifies CASSEWAVGQGKSSSGANVLTF.

This chain links TRBV19 with TRBJ1-2; TRBD1 agrees at 7 bases. Germline lookup yields CDR1 LNHDA and CDR2 SQIVND (reference sequence). With 5 bases clipped from V and 3 bases from J, the junction kept 15 bases outside the gene matches. The CDR3 totals 17 residues. The DNA for the CDR3 is TGTGCCAGTAGTTTGCGACAGGGTTCGGTATTGGACTATGGCTACACCTTC. Residues: CASSLRQGSVLDYGYTF.

Only a few counts were recorded for this clone. The chain has TRBV2 and TRBJ2-7; tentatively, D is TRBD2 (5 bases). Trimming removed 10 bases from V and 1 base from J, with 17 bases in between. The CDR3 totals 14 residues. Germline V gene lookup returns CDR1 SNHLY and CDR2 FYNNEI. CDR3 residues: CATKLSSGSYEQYF. The DNA of the CDR3 is TGTGCCACCAAGCTGTCTTCGGGGTCCTACGAGCAGTACTTC. The full variable domain, its missing parts supplied by reference TRBV2 and TRBJ2-7, is EPEVTQTPSHQVTQMGQEVILRCVPISNHLYFYWYRQILGQKVEFLVSFYNNEISEKSEIFDDQFSVERPDGSNFTLKIRSTKLEDSAMYFCATKLSSGSYEQYFGPGTRLTVT.

CDR3 region: CASRPLEGWGPQHF. The DNA for the CDR3 is TGTGCCAGCAGGCCACTGGAGGGCTGGGGACCCCAGCATTTT. The chain joins TRBV2 to TRBJ1-5; no definite D call. The CDR3 is 14 amino acids. Germline CDR1 SNHLY, CDR2 FYNNEI. V was pared by 6 bases and J by 10 bases, with 19 bases between.

The chain recombines TRBV9 with TRBJ2-1, with 10 bases matching TRBD1. This CDR3 has 15 residues. Losses at the gene ends were 3 bases for V and 9 bases for J; bases not matched to a gene: 9. Germline V gene data show CDR1 as SGDLS and CDR2 as YYNGEE. CDR3: CASSETGGAVTEQFF. The CDR3 bases are TGTGCCAGCAGCGAGACAGGGGGCGCGGTTACTGAGCAGTTCTTC.

In regard to this clone: A read error may produce the germline difference seen at one junction end. CDR3 sequence: CAGSLEGTGLNEQFF. As DNA, the CDR3 is TGCGCCGGCAGCTTGGAGGGGACAGGTCTTAATGAGCAGTTCTTC. The rearrangement joins TRBV5-1 to TRBJ2-1, with TRBD1 identical over 8 bases. Germline CDR1 reads SGHRS; CDR2 reads YFSETQ. The CDR3 covers 15 residues. The full variable domain, in which reference TRBV5-1 and TRBJ2-1 provide the parts outside the CDR3, is KAGVTQTPRYLIKTRGQQVTLSCSPISGHRSVSWYQQTPGQGLQFLFEYFSETQRNKGNFPGRFSGRQFSNSRSEMNVSTLELGDSALYLCAGSLEGTGLNEQFFGPGTRLTVL.

CDR3 amino acids: CASSDGWTDNQPQHF. DNA for the CDR3: TGTGCCAGCAGTGATGGTTGGACAGATAATCAGCCCCAGCATTTT. The genes are TRBV2 and TRBJ1-5; a possible D gene is TRBD1 (6 bases). Germline V gene sequence: CDR1 SNHLY, CDR2 FYNNEI. The CDR3 spans 15 residues. Trimming took 3 bases from V and 4 from J, leaving 13 bases between them.

CDR3 region: CASSEGTVEAQHF. In DNA form, the CDR3 reads TGTGCCAGCAGTGAAGGGACAGTCGAGGCCCAGCATTTT. The rearrangement uses TRBV6-1 and TRBJ1-5; TRBD1 might be the D (6 bases). V lost 1 base and J lost 11, with 12 bases in between. The length of the CDR3 is 13 residues. Germline-derived CDR1 and CDR2 are MNHNS and SASEGT.

This CDR3 is CASSLALGGETQYF. The CDR3 nucleotides read TGTGCCAGCAGCTTAGCACTGGGGGGAGAGACCCAGTACTTC. The V and J genes are TRBV11-2 and TRBJ2-5, with D tentatively TRBD2 (6 bases). V lost 1 base and J 4 bases, leaving 10 bases between the germline ends. Looked up from germline, CDR1 is SGHAT and CDR2 is FQNNGV. CDR3 length: 14 amino acids.

This chain joins TRBV6-4 and TRBJ2-3, with a possible D match to TRBD2 (5 bases). This CDR3 region has 16 residues. Germline V gene sequence: CDR1 MRHNA, CDR2 SNTAGT. With 0 bases removed from V and 6 bases from J, the gap between germline ends came to 16 bases. The CDR3, as DNA: TGTGCCAGCAGTGACTCGAGGCGGCGGGTCTGGGATACGCAGTATTTT. Translation: CASSDSRRRVWDTQYF.

The chain recombines TRBV28 with TRBJ2-5; possible D gene TRBD2, 7 bases. The V and J ends lost 4 bases and 5 bases respectively, with 23 bases between them. This CDR3 contains 17 residues. CDR1 and CDR2 (germline): MDHEN, SYDVKM. CDR3 region: CASSSQLSRGRAETQYF. As DNA, the CDR3 is TGTGCCAGCAGTTCACAACTCTCGCGGGGGCGCGCCGAGACCCAGTACTTC.

This chain links TRBV5-4 with TRBJ2-7, with 9 bases aligning to TRBD2. The germline gives CDR1 SGHNT, CDR2 YYREEE (reference sequence). The CDR3 runs to 16 residues. Germline trimming cut 0 bases from V and 4 bases from J; bases unmatched to any gene: 8. CDR3 nucleotides: TGTGCCAGCAGCTTGGGGCTTATTAGCGGGAGTTACGAGCAGTACTTC. Translated, it gives CASSLGLISGSYEQYF.

A word on this clone: Different DNA sequences within this sample yield the same CDR3. The rearrangement links TRBV18 to TRBJ2-2, with TRBD1 as a possible D gene (6 bases). Germline V CDR1 and CDR2: KGHSH, LQKENI. The CDR3 length is 16 residues. The V gene lost 1 base and the J gene lost 6 bases, with 15 bases spanning the gap. The CDR3 loop is CASSPRVGAEAGELFF. The CDR3 nucleotides read TGTGCCAGCTCACCACGAGTGGGGGCTGAGGCCGGGGAGCTGTTTTTT. The full variable domain, its missing parts supplied by reference TRBV18 and TRBJ2-2, is NAGVMQNPRHLVRRRGQEARLRCSPMKGHSHVYWYRQLPEEGLKFMVYLQKENIIDESGMPKERFSAEFPKEGPSILRIQQVVRGDSAAYFCASSPRVGAEAGELFFGEGSRLTVL.

This chain joins TRBV28 and TRBJ2-3, with TRBD2 as a possible D gene (5 bases). V lost 4 bases, J lost 5 bases, and 10 bases lay in between. The CDR3 spans 13 residues. Germline V gene lookup returns CDR1 MDHEN and CDR2 SYDVKM. In nucleotides, the CDR3 is TGTGCCAGCAGTTCCCCGGGGAAAGATACGCAGTATTTT. It is translated as CASSSPGKDTQYF.

The chain employs TRBV5-1 and TRBJ1-1; TRBD1 might be the D (5 bases). The germline V gene has CDR1 SGHRS and CDR2 YFSETQ. This CDR3 spans 13 amino acids. V dropped 4 bases and J dropped 3 bases, with 10 bases sitting between them. Here the CDR3 reads CASSNGQYTEAFF. The CDR3 DNA reads as TGCGCCAGCAGCAACGGACAATACACTGAAGCTTTCTTT.

J is TRBJ2-7 and V is TRBV5-1; the match to TRBD2 covers 13 bases. Trimming cost V 0 bases and J 3 bases; bases outside gene matches: 3. The CDR3 is 16 amino acids. Germline CDR1 and CDR2: SGHRS and YFSETQ. The CDR3 loop is CASSLARLAGGYEQYF. CDR3 in DNA: TGCGCCAGCAGCTTGGCCAGACTAGCGGGGGGCTACGAGCAGTACTTC.